Detailed here is one T cell receptor beta chain. This entry belongs to a study of control samples from healthy donors and cancer patients. The CDR3 loop spans 13 amino acids. Germline assignment: CDR1 SGHRS and CDR2 YFSETQ. The V gene lost 0 bases and the J gene lost 5 bases, with 9 bases spanning the gap. Sequencing was performed with immunoSEQ multiplex PCR; in TCRdb, only in-frame clones are kept and a portion is missing. The sample yields about 130,000 clones, about 90% seen once. The chain uses TRBV5-1 and TRBJ2-7; possibly TRBD2 for D (5 bases). Sequencing input: blood. The source of this sequence is a young man in good health. Written as DNA, the CDR3 is TGCGCCAGCAGCTTGGCAGCCGGGAACGAGCAGTACTTC. Residues: CASSLAAGNEQYF.